These 28 T cell receptor beta chains share one sample of origin, sequenced in a study of shared clonotypes between healthy human individuals. TCRdb's table, derived via immunoSEQ multiplex PCR, lists solely in-frame clones and lacks some. The table lists 950,000 to 1,100,000 clones, under 80% of them singletons. The sample taken for sequencing was memory CD4+ T cells sorted from blood. Subset of the sample: CD45RA-negative fraction. Receptor source: a young man in good health.

This clone was picked up one time. The CDR3 nucleotides read TGTGCCAGCAGCCCCGACCCGGGACAGGGGTGGGATACGCAGTATTTT. This encodes CASSPDPGQGWDTQYF. The V and J genes are TRBV7-9 and TRBJ2-3; 10 nucleotides align to TRBD1. The germline V gene has CDR1 SEHNR and CDR2 FQNEAQ (reference sequence). Trimming at V came to 5 bases and at J to 6 bases, leaving 11 bases not matched to a gene. The CDR3 loop spans 16 amino acids.

CDR3 sequence (DNA): TGCGCCAGCAGCTTTCGGGGCTCTGAAGCTTTCTTT. It specifies CASSFRGSEAFF. This rearrangement joins TRBV5-1 to TRBJ1-1; possibly TRBD1 for D (5 bases). V dropped 2 bases and J dropped 6 bases, with 8 bases sitting between them. Germline V gene lookup returns CDR1 SGHRS and CDR2 YFSETQ. The CDR3 runs 12 residues.

This rearrangement joins TRBV23-1 to TRBJ1-1, with 7 bases lining up with TRBD1. TRBV23-1 is recorded as an ORF, its role being uncertain. Trimming at V came to 11 bases and at J to 4 bases, leaving 13 bases not matched to a gene. The length of the CDR3 is 14 residues. The CDR3 bases are TGCGCCCCCGACTACCGAGGGGGCTCCACTGAAGCTTTCTTT. As protein: CAPDYRGGSTEAFF.

The CDR3 DNA reads as TGTGCCAGCAGTCCAAACCTGAGGGAGACCCAGTACTTC. As protein: CASSPNLRETQYF. The V gene is TRBV27, the J gene TRBJ2-5; the D is unclear. The V end was cut by 5 bases, the J end by 5 bases, with 12 bases between. Germline loops: CDR1 MNHEY, CDR2 SMNVEV (reference sequence). This CDR3 spans 13 amino acids.

The chain joins TRBV5-1 to TRBJ2-3; the D gene is possibly TRBD2 (6 bases). Germline lookup yields CDR1 SGHRS and CDR2 YFSETQ. CDR3 length equals 15 residues. V dropped 0 bases and J dropped 0 bases, with 8 bases sitting between them. CDR3 in amino acids: CASSLVLASTDTQYF. In DNA form, the CDR3 reads TGCGCCAGCAGCTTGGTGCTAGCGAGCACAGATACGCAGTATTTT.

The chain joins TRBV5-1 to TRBJ2-2; D is possibly TRBD2 (6 bases). The V gene's germline CDR1 is SGHRS and CDR2 YFSETQ. The ends were cut back, 5 bases at V and 3 bases at J, with 11 bases in the middle. CDR3 size: 14 residues. The CDR3 loop reads CASSGGEYTGELFF. For the CDR3, the DNA is TGCGCCAGCAGTGGAGGGGAGTACACCGGGGAGCTGTTTTTT.

The J gene is TRBJ2-6, the V gene TRBV11-2, with 9 bases identical to TRBD1. The J segment lost 4 bases and the V segment lost 4 bases, leaving 14 bases of the junction unmatched. The CDR3 is 19 amino acids. From germline, CDR1 is SGHAT and CDR2 FQNNGV. CDR3 DNA sequence: TGTGCCAGCAGCTCCGTACAGGGGGCGCGTTTATCAGGGGCCAACGTCCTGACTTTC. This sequence encodes CASSSVQGARLSGANVLTF.

CDR3 amino acids: CASSPTGLQSPLHF. The CDR3 DNA reads as TGTGCCAGCAGCCCGACAGGGCTCCAATCACCCCTCCACTTT. The chain has TRBV5-4 and TRBJ1-6; TRBD1 matches at 7 bases. The V and J ends lost 4 bases and 10 bases, in that order; junction bases with no gene match: 8. Germline values: CDR1 SGHNT, CDR2 YYREEE (reference sequence). The CDR3 extends over 14 amino acids.

The DNA of the CDR3 is TGTGCCAGCAGCGTCAGCCTAAACACCGGGGAGCTGTTTTTT. Protein: CASSVSLNTGELFF. The J gene is TRBJ2-2, the V gene TRBV9; no firm D call. Trimming shortened V by 2 bases and J by 2 bases, and 7 bases separated the two germline ends. The CDR3 has 14 amino acids. Looked up from germline, CDR1 is SGDLS and CDR2 is YYNGEE.

The chain couples TRBV9 to TRBJ1-3; 7 nucleotides align to TRBD1. Germline V CDR1 and CDR2: SGDLS, YYNGEE. There are 16 residues in the CDR3. Germline trimming cut 0 bases from V and 7 bases from J; bases unmatched to any gene: 10. CDR3 sequence (DNA): TGTGCCAGCAGCGTAGCCCTGGCAGGGGGGATGAACACCATATATTTT. Residues: CASSVALAGGMNTIYF.

This chain joins TRBV4-1 and TRBJ2-3; D is perhaps TRBD2 (6 bases). V was trimmed by 5 bases and J by 6 bases, leaving 18 bases between them. The CDR3 consists of 15 residues. Germline CDR1 reads MGHRA; CDR2 reads YSYEKL. CDR3 sequence (DNA): TGCGCCAGCAGCAATGCGGGACTCTCAGTGGATACGCAGTATTTT. It translates to CASSNAGLSVDTQYF.

CDR3 DNA: TGTGCCAGCTCACCACCAGGATCAGGGTTTGGAGAGACCCAGTACTTC. It yields the protein CASSPPGSGFGETQYF. The gene calls are TRBV18 and TRBJ2-5, with TRBD1 as a possible D gene (5 bases). CDR3 size: 16 residues. Looked up from germline, CDR1 is KGHSH and CDR2 is LQKENI. V was trimmed by 0 bases and J by 4 bases, leaving 15 bases between them.

The V call is TRBV6-6, the J call TRBJ1-3; D not certain. Germline V gene sequence: CDR1 MNHNY, CDR2 SVGAGI (reference sequence). Trimming took 5 bases from V and 5 from J, leaving 1 base between them. The CDR3 contains 10 residues. CDR3 sequence (DNA): TGTGCCAGCAGTCGAAACACCATATATTTT. It specifies CASSRNTIYF.

V and J are TRBV7-2 and TRBJ2-7; no definite D call. Germline CDR1 reads SGHTA; CDR2 reads FQGNSA. This CDR3 is 11 amino acids long. V gave up 5 bases and J gave up 9 bases, with 11 bases separating them. The CDR3 reads CASSLALGQYF. In DNA form, the CDR3 reads TGTGCCAGCAGCCTGGCTTTGGGGCAGTACTTC.

This clone was seen a handful of times. The genes are TRBV4-2 and TRBJ1-1, with D uncertain. Germline V gene data show CDR1 as LGHNA and CDR2 as YNFKEQ. CDR3 length: 14 residues. V was pared by 0 bases and J by 0 bases, with 5 bases between. CDR3 DNA sequence: TGTGCCAGCAGCCAAGAACAGCTGAACACTGAAGCTTTCTTT. This translates into CASSQEQLNTEAFF.

The DNA for the CDR3 is TGTGCCACCAGCAGAGATCAACAGGCAGGGGGAGGGACCCAGTACTTC. As protein: CATSRDQQAGGGTQYF. The genes are TRBV15 and TRBJ2-5, with TRBD1 as a possible D gene (7 bases). Per germline, CDR1 LNHNV and CDR2 YYDKDF (reference sequence). There are 16 residues in the CDR3. The V end lost 0 bases, the J end lost 7 bases, and 18 bases lay between the germline ends.

This chain links TRBV28 with TRBJ2-5; D possibly uses TRBD1 or TRBD2 (6 bases each). Trimming took off 3 bases at V and 4 bases at J, with 18 bases between the two ends. The CDR3 is made up of 16 amino acids. Germline-derived CDR1 and CDR2 are MDHEN and SYDVKM. The CDR3: CASSLPGGFFGETQYF. The CDR3 DNA follows: TGTGCCAGCAGTTTGCCCGGGGGCTTCTTTGGAGAGACCCAGTACTTC.

J is TRBJ2-1 and V is TRBV10-3; TRBD2 matches 10 bases. The CDR3 has 15 residues. Germline V gene lookup returns CDR1 ENHRY and CDR2 SYGVKD. V shed 8 bases, J shed 1 base, and the junction held 5 bases outside the gene matches. The CDR3 loop reads CAIRAGGESYNEQFF. In nucleotides, the CDR3 is TGTGCCATCCGAGCGGGGGGGGAATCCTACAATGAGCAGTTCTTC.

The gene calls are TRBV9 and TRBJ1-1, with 10 bases lining up with TRBD1. V lost 4 bases and J lost 6; bases outside the gene matches: 12. This CDR3 spans 16 amino acids. Germline CDR1 SGDLS, CDR2 YYNGEE. CDR3 bases: TGTGCCAGCAGCCCCCGGGACAGGGGCGGGGGAGCTGAAGCTTTCTTT. This codes for CASSPRDRGGGAEAFF.

The genes are TRBV29-1 and TRBJ2-5, with D tentatively TRBD1 (6 bases). CDR3 size: 14 residues. The germline V gene has CDR1 SQVTM and CDR2 ANQGSEA. The ends were cut back, 6 bases at V and 5 bases at J, with 19 bases in the middle. CDR3 bases: TGCAGCGTCCCCAAGGGACATAGTAAGGAGACCCAGTACTTC. Its protein is CSVPKGHSKETQYF.

On this clone itself: Other nucleotide sequences in the sample specify the same CDR3. V is TRBV5-1 and J is TRBJ1-2, with D uncertain. The CDR3 runs to 12 residues. The ends were cut back, 4 bases at V and 6 bases at J, with 10 bases in the middle. Per germline, CDR1 SGHRS and CDR2 YFSETQ. The CDR3 sequence: CASSLRGDGYTF. The CDR3 DNA sequence: TGCGCCAGCAGCCTGCGTGGGGATGGCTACACCTTC.

The chain combines TRBV15 with TRBJ1-1; D is uncertain. The CDR3 is 16 amino acids. From germline, CDR1 is LNHNV and CDR2 YYDKDF (reference sequence). Trimming removed 1 base at V and 1 base at J, with 13 bases between. The CDR3 bases are TGTGCCACCAGCAGAGGCGGCAGTTCCAAGAACACTGAAGCTTTCTTT. This gives the protein CATSRGGSSKNTEAFF.

This clone showed up just a few times. This chain connects TRBV19 to TRBJ1-2; 9 bases are shared with TRBD1. The CDR3 consists of 16 residues. Trimming removed 4 bases from V and 2 bases from J; junction bases left unmatched: 8. The germline V gene has CDR1 LNHDA and CDR2 SQIVND (reference sequence). CDR3: CASSTRTGAGNYGYTF. CDR3 in DNA: TGTGCCAGTAGTACTCGGACAGGGGCAGGAAACTATGGCTACACCTTC. Based on the CDR3 plus reference TRBV19 and TRBJ1-2, the full variable domain is DGGITQSPKYLFRKEGQNVTLSCEQNLNHDAMYWYRQDPGQGLRLIYYSQIVNDFQKGDIAEGYSVSREKKESFPLTVTSAQKNPTAFYLCASSTRTGAGNYGYTFGSGTRLTVV.

The chain is built from TRBV5-6 and TRBJ1-1; no definite D call. Germline-derived CDR1 and CDR2 are SGHDT and YYEEEE. There are 14 residues in the CDR3. The V end was cut by 2 bases, the J end by 3 bases, with 11 bases between. In DNA, the CDR3 is TGTGCCAGCAGCTTCGGGCTTGCGGACACTGAAGCTTTCTTT. Translating gives CASSFGLADTEAFF.

The chain links TRBV10-1 to TRBJ2-6; D is unresolved. Per germline, CDR1 WNHNN and CDR2 SYGVQD (reference sequence). The V end was cut by 0 bases, the J end by 0 bases, with 6 bases between. This CDR3 region has 16 residues. CDR3 nucleotide sequence: TGCGCCAGCAGTGAGTCGATCGGCTCTGGGGCCAACGTCCTGACTTTC. As protein: CASSESIGSGANVLTF.

This clone was counted at least ten times. Different DNA sequences within this sample yield the same CDR3. The rearrangement uses TRBV5-4 and TRBJ2-7, with D unresolved. Per the germline V gene, CDR1 is SGHNT and CDR2 is YYREEE (reference sequence). The length of the CDR3 is 13 residues. V lost 0 bases, J lost 4 bases, and 8 bases lay in between. The DNA for the CDR3 is TGTGCCAGCAGCTTGGGTCCGGATTACGAGCAGTACTTC. The encoded protein is CASSLGPDYEQYF.

This sequence joins TRBV5-4 and TRBJ1-2, with D possibly matching TRBD1 (6 bases). V was trimmed by 0 bases and J by 4 bases, leaving 16 bases between them. CDR3 size: 16 residues. The germline V gene has CDR1 SGHNT and CDR2 YYREEE (reference sequence). The CDR3 loop reads CASSLELGAGGYGYTF. Here the CDR3 DNA reads TGTGCCAGCAGCTTGGAATTGGGGGCCGGTGGCTATGGCTACACCTTC.

CDR3 nucleotides: TGCGCCAGCAGCGGGGGACTAGCGGGAATCTACAATGAGCAGTTCTTC. This sequence encodes CASSGGLAGIYNEQFF. This chain uses TRBV10-1 with TRBJ2-1, with 13 bases fitting TRBD2. From germline, CDR1 is WNHNN and CDR2 SYGVQD (reference sequence). After removal of 6 bases from V and 3 bases from J, the junction contained 5 bases not matched to a gene. The CDR3 spans 16 residues.